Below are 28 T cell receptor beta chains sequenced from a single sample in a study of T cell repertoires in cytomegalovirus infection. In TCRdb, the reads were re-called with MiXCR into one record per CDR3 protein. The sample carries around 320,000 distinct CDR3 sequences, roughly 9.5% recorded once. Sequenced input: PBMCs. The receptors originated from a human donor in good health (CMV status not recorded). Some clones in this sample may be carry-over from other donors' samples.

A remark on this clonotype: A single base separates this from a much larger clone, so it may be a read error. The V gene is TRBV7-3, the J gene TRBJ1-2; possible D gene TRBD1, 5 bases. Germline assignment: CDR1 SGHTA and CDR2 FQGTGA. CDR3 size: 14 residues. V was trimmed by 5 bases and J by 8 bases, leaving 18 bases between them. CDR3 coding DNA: TGTGCCAGCAGCACAAGCATCGGGGCGCGGGGCTACACCTTC. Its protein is CASSTSIGARGYTF. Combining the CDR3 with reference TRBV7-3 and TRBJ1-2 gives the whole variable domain GAGVSQTPSNKVTEKGKYVELRCDPISGHTALYWYRQSLGQGPEFLIYFQGTGAADDSGLPNDRFFAVRPEGSVSTLKIQRTERGDSAVYLCASSTSIGARGYTFGSGTRLTVV.

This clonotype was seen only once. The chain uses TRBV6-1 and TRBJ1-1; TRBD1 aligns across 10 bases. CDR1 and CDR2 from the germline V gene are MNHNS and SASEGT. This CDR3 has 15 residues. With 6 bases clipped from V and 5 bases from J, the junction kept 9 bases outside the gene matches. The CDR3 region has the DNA TGTGCCAGCAGGGGACAGGGGCGACGGGGTACTGAAGCTTTCTTT. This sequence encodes CASRGQGRRGTEAFF.

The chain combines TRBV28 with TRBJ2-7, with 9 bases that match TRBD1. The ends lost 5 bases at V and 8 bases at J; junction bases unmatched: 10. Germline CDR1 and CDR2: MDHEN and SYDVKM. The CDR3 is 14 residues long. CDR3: CASSPGQGGSKQYF. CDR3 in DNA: TGTGCCAGCAGTCCGGGACAGGGAGGGAGTAAGCAGTACTTC.

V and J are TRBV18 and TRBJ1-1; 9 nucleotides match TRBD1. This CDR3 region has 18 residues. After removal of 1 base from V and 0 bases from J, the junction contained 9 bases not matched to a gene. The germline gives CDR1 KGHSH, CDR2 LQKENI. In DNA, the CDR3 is TGTGCCAGCTCACCACGGACAGGGGATACGCACTTGAACACTGAAGCTTTCTTT. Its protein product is CASSPRTGDTHLNTEAFF.

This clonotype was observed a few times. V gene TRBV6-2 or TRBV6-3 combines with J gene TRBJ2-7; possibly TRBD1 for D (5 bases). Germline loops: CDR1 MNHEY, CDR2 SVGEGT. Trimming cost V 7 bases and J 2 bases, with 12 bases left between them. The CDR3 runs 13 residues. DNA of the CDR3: TGTGCCAGCACCGACAGCACCACCTACGAGCAGTACTTC. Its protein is CASTDSTTYEQYF.

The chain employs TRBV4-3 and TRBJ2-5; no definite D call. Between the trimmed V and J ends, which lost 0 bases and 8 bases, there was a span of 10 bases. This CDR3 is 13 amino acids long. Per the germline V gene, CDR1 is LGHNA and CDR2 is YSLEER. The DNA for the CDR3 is TGCGCCAGCAGCCAAGATAGGCCGGAAACCCAGTACTTC. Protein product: CASSQDRPETQYF.

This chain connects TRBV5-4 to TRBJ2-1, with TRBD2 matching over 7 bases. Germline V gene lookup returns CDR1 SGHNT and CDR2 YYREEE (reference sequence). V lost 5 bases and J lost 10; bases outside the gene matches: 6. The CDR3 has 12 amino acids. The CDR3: CASRPPAGEQFF. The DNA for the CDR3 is TGTGCCAGCAGACCCCCAGCGGGGGAGCAGTTCTTC.

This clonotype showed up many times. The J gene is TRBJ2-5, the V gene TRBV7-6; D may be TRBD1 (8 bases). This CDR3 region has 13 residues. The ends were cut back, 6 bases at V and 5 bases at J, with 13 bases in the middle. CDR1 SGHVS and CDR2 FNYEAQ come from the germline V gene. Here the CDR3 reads CASRQQGGETQYF. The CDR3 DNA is TGTGCCAGCAGACAACAGGGGGGGGAGACCCAGTACTTC.

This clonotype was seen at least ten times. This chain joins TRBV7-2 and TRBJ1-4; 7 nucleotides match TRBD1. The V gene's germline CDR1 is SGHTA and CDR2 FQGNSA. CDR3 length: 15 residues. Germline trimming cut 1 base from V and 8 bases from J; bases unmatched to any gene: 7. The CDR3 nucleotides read TGTGCCAGCAGCTTAGGGGCAGGGGGAAAAGAAAAACTGTTTTTT. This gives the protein CASSLGAGGKEKLFF.

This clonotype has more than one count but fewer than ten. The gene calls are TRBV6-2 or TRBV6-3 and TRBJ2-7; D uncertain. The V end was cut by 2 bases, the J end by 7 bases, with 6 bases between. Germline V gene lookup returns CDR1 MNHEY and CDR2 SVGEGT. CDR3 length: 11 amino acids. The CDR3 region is CASSYPWEQYF. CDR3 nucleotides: TGTGCCAGCAGTTACCCCTGGGAGCAGTACTTC.

The CDR3 loop reads CSVEASNSPEKLFF. In DNA, the CDR3 is TGCAGCGTTGAAGCTTCGAACAGCCCTGAAAAACTGTTTTTT. This rearrangement joins TRBV29-1 to TRBJ1-4; D gene ambiguous. Trimming left V 1 base short and J 7 bases short, with 13 bases between. The CDR3 totals 14 residues. Per the germline V gene, CDR1 is SQVTM and CDR2 is ANQGSEA.

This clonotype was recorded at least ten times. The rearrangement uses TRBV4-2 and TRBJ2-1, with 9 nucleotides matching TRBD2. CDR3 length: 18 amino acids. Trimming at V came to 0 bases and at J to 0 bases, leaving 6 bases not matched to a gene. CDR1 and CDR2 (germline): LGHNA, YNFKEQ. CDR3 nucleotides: TGTGCCAGCAGCCAAGACCCTAGCGGGGCAAGCTCCTACAATGAGCAGTTCTTC. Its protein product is CASSQDPSGASSYNEQFF.

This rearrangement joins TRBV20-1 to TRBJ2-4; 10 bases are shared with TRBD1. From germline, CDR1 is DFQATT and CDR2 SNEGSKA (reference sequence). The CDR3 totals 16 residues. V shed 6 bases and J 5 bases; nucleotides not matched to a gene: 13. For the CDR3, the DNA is TGCAGTGCGACCCTATCGGGACAGGGGTCAGAAAACATTCAGTACTTC. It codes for CSATLSGQGSENIQYF.

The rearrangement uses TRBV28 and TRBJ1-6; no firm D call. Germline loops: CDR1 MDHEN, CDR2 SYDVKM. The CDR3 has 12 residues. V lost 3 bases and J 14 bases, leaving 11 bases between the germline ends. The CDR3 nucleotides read TGTGCCAGCAGTTTCTCAAGGTTTGCCCTCCACTTT. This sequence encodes CASSFSRFALHF.

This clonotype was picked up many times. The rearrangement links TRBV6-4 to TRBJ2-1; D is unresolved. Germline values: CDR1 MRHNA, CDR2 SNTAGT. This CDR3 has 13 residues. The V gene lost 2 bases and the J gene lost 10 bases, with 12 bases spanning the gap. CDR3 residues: CASSDGIAREQFF. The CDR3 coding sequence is TGTGCCAGCAGTGACGGGATAGCACGCGAGCAGTTCTTC.

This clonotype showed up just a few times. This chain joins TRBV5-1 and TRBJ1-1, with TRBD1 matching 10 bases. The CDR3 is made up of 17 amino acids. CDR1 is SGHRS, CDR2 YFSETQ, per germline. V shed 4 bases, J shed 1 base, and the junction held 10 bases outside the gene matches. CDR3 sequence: CASSAYGQGGRNTEAFF. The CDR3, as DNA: TGCGCCAGCAGCGCCTACGGACAGGGGGGCCGGAACACTGAAGCTTTCTTT.

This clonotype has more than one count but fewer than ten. The CDR3 DNA is TGTGCCATCAGTGCCGGGACTAGCGGGCAAGAGACCCAGTACTTC. Protein: CAISAGTSGQETQYF. V is TRBV10-3 and J is TRBJ2-5; 12 bases fit TRBD2. Trimming at V came to 4 bases and at J to 2 bases, leaving 2 bases not matched to a gene. The CDR3 extends over 15 amino acids. Germline V gives CDR1 ENHRY, CDR2 SYGVKD.

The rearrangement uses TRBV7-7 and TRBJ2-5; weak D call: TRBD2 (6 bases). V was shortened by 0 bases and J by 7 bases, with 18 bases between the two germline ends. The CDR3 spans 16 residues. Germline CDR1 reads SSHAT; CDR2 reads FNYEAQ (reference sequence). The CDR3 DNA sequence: TGTGCCAGCAGCTTAGCTTCGGTGACAGTCGGGGGGACCCAGTACTTC. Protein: CASSLASVTVGGTQYF.

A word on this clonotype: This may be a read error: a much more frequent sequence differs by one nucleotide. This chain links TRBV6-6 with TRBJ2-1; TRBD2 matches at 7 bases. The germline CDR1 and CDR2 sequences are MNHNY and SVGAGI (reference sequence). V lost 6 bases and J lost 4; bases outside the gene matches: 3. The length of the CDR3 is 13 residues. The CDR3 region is CASRAGVYNEQFF. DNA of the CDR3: TGTGCCAGCAGGGCGGGGGTGTACAATGAGCAGTTCTTC.

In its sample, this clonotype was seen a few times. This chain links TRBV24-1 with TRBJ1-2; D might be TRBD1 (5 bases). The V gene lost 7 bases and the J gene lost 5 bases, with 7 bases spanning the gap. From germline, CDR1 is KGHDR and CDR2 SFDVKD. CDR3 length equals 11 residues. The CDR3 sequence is CATRTAYGYTF. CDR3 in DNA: TGTGCCACCAGGACAGCTTATGGCTACACCTTC.

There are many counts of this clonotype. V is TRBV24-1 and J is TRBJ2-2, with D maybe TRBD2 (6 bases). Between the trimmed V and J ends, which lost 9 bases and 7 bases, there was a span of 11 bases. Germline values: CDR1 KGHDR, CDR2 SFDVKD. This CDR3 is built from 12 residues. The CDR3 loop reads CATAGLLGELFF. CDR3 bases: TGTGCCACCGCGGGACTCCTCGGGGAGCTGTTTTTT.

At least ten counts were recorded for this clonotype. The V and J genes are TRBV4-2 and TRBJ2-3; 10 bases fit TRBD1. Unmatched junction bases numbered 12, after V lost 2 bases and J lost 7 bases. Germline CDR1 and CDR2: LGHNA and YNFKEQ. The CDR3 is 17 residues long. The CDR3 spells CASSQPGQGRGVNTQYF. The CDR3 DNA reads TGTGCCAGCAGCCAACCGGGACAGGGGAGGGGGGTCAATACGCAGTATTTT.

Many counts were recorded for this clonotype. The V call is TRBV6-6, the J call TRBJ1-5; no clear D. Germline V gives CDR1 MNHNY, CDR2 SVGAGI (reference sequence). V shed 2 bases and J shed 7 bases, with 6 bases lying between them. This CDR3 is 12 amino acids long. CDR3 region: CASSYEGQPQHF. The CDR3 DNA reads TGTGCCAGCAGTTACGAGGGACAGCCCCAGCATTTT.

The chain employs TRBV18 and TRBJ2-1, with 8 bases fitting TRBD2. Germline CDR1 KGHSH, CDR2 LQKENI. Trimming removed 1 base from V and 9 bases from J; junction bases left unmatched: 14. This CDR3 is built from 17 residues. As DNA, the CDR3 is TGTGCCAGCTCACCACGGAAGGGCGGGAGGCTTGACGGTGAGCAGTTCTTC. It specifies CASSPRKGGRLDGEQFF.

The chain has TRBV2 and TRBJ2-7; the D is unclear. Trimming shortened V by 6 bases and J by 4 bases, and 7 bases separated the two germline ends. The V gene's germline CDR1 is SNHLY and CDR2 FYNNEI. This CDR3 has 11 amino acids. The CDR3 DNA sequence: TGTGCCAGCAGGAATTGGTACGAGCAGTACTTC. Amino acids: CASRNWYEQYF.

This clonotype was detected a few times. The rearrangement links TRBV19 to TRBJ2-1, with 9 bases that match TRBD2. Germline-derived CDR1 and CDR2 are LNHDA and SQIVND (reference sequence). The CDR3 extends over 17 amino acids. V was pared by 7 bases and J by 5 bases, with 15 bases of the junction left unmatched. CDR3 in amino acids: CASNTPHSGSIHNEQFF. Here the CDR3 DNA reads TGTGCCAGTAATACCCCTCATAGCGGGAGTATCCACAATGAGCAGTTCTTC.

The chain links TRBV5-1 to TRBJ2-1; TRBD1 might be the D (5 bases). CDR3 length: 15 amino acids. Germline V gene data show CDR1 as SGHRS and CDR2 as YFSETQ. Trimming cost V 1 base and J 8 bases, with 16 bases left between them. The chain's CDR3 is CASSLISQGRDEQFF. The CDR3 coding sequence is TGCGCCAGCAGCTTGATAAGTCAGGGAAGGGATGAGCAGTTCTTC.

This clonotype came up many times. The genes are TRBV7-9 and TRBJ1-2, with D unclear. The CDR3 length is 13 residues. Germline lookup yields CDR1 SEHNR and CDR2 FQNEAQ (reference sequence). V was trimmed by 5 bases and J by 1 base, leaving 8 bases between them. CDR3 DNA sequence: TGTGCCAGCAGCGGGGAACTTAACTATGGCTACACCTTC. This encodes CASSGELNYGYTF.